This T cell receptor beta chain is from a study of Tregs in tolerant kidney transplant recipients. Regarding the study as a whole: The most relevant donor-specific Treg TCRbeta repertoire apparently came from expansion with activated donor B cells. The small number of patients limits these findings pending further validation.

This clone appeared a few times. Its cognate antigen is unknown. Sequencing used immunoSEQ multiplex PCR; TCRdb keeps in-frame clones, though not all of them. The sample records some 90,000 clones, approximately 92% being singletons. Sequencing was carried out using CD8+ T cells from blood. The clonotype originates from a human donor in good health.

CDR3 nucleotides: TGTGCCATCAGTGAGCCCTCGGACAGGGGCCTTTATGGCTACACCTTC. Translated, it gives CAISEPSDRGLYGYTF. The chain employs TRBV10-3 and TRBJ1-2, with TRBD1 matching 9 bases. Germline-derived CDR1 and CDR2 are ENHRY and SYGVKD. Losses at the gene ends were 2 bases for V and 5 bases for J; bases not matched to a gene: 9. This CDR3 contains 16 residues.